Listed here are 22 T cell receptor beta chains from one sample, sequenced in a study of regulatory T cells in long-lasting Graves disease. Building the TCR beta libraries relied on iRepertoire HTBI primers, and CDR3 regions underwent Arm-PCR. TCRdb used MiXCR to reprocess the multiplex PCR reads, holding one entry per CDR3 protein. The sample yields around 500,000 distinct CDR3 sequences, approximately 15% seen once. Time point in this sample: newly diagnosed GD, antithyroid drugs for less than 3 months. With RNA extracted from PBMCs as input, the TCR library was made. This same sample was also part of a study on T cells in Graves' hyperthyroidism and ophthalmopathy.

The source was peripheral blood mononuclear cells (PBMCs), collected at new diagnosis, from a patient treated with antithyroid drugs. Every receptor here comes from a man aged 25 to 40 with Graves disease.

To note about this clonotype: One junction end does not reproduce the germline sequence, and a read error may be involved. This rearrangement joins TRBV6-2 or TRBV6-3 to TRBJ2-1; possible D gene TRBD2, 5 bases. The germline gives CDR1 MNHEY, CDR2 SVGEGT. The CDR3 runs to 15 residues. CDR3 DNA sequence: TGTGCCAGCAGCGAAGCCGAGGGTGCCAAAAACATTCGGTACTTC. The encoded protein is CASSEAEGAKNIRYF.

This clonotype occurred a few times. V is TRBV19 and J is TRBJ1-5; D may be TRBD1 (6 bases). The CDR3 loop spans 13 amino acids. V shed 3 bases and J shed 7 bases, with 10 bases lying between them. The germline V gene has CDR1 LNHDA and CDR2 SQIVND (reference sequence). The CDR3 nucleotides read TGTGCCAGTAGTATTAACAGGGCCCAGCCCCAGCATTTT. It is translated as CASSINRAQPQHF.

The chain recombines TRBV4-1 with TRBJ2-1, with D unresolved. The CDR3 extends over 12 amino acids. Trimming shortened V by 1 base and J by 9 bases, and 7 bases separated the two germline ends. Per germline, CDR1 MGHRA and CDR2 YSYEKL. The CDR3 loop is CASSQVLAEQFF. CDR3 nucleotide sequence: TGCGCCAGCAGCCAAGTTCTCGCTGAGCAGTTCTTC.

The sample holds many counts of this clonotype. The chain uses TRBV2 and TRBJ1-5; weak D call: TRBD1 (5 bases). V lost 7 bases and J lost 5, with 9 bases in between. Per the germline V gene, CDR1 is SNHLY and CDR2 is FYNNEI. This CDR3 has 12 residues. The CDR3 region has the DNA TGTGCCAGCACAAAACAGGATCAGCCCCAGCATTTT. Translating it yields CASTKQDQPQHF.

This clonotype occurred a few times. The genes are TRBV12-3 or TRBV12-4 and TRBJ1-5, with 9 nucleotides matching TRBD1. The V segment lost 5 bases and the J segment 2 bases; nucleotides outside the gene matches: 7. The CDR3 length is 16 residues. CDR3 DNA sequence: TGTGCCAGCAGTCGAACAGGGGGCCTTGGCAATCAGCCCCAGCATTTT. Protein sequence: CASSRTGGLGNQPQHF.

In its sample, this clonotype was seen a few times. The chain is built from TRBV5-4 and TRBJ2-3; tentatively, D is TRBD1 or TRBD2 (5 bases each). The CDR3 extends over 14 amino acids. Trimming took off 10 bases at V and 0 bases at J, with 15 bases between the two ends. Germline loops: CDR1 SGHNT, CDR2 YYREEE (reference sequence). In nucleotides, the CDR3 is TGTGCCTCCGAGGGGACGCCTAGCACAGATACGCAGTATTTT. Amino acids: CASEGTPSTDTQYF. The full variable domain, its missing parts supplied by reference TRBV5-4 and TRBJ2-3, is ETGVTQSPTHLIKTRGQQVTLRCSSQSGHNTVSWYQQALGQGPQFIFQYYREEENGRGNFPPRFSGLQFPNYSSELNVNALELDDSALYLCASEGTPSTDTQYFGPGTRLTVL.

V usage is TRBV5-1 and J usage is TRBJ1-2, with a possible D match to TRBD1 (5 bases). The ends were cut back, 0 bases at V and 6 bases at J, with 12 bases in the middle. This CDR3 has 14 residues. Germline CDR1 reads SGHRS; CDR2 reads YFSETQ. CDR3 sequence reads: CASSLVPGPDGYTF. CDR3 nucleotides: TGCGCCAGCAGCTTGGTTCCGGGGCCGGATGGCTACACCTTC.

The chain recombines TRBV20-1 with TRBJ2-1, with 8 nucleotides matching TRBD2. V was clipped by 3 bases and J by 0 bases; unmatched bases: 10. Germline V CDR1 and CDR2: DFQATT, SNEGSKA (reference sequence). The length of the CDR3 is 17 residues. The CDR3: CSARIQLAASSYNEQFF. In DNA form, the CDR3 reads TGCAGTGCTAGGATTCAACTAGCGGCCAGCTCCTACAATGAGCAGTTCTTC.

The chain has TRBV7-8 and TRBJ2-2; 9 bases agree with TRBD2. With V trimmed by 1 base and J by 3 bases, 3 bases remained unmatched. Per germline, CDR1 SGHVS and CDR2 FQNEAQ. The CDR3 is 16 residues long. CDR3 region: CASSLGAGGYTGELFF. As DNA, the CDR3 is TGTGCCAGCAGCTTAGGGGCGGGAGGGTACACCGGGGAGCTGTTTTTT.

This clonotype appeared many times. The gene calls are TRBV7-2 and TRBJ2-3; 8 nucleotides line up with TRBD2. The germline gives CDR1 SGHTA, CDR2 FQGNSA. The CDR3 is 14 residues long. Trimming at V came to 5 bases and at J to 5 bases, leaving 6 bases not matched to a gene. In nucleotides, the CDR3 is TGTGCCAGCAGCCCCGGGGGGGCGGGAGATACGCAGTATTTT. Protein sequence: CASSPGGAGDTQYF. The full variable domain, in which reference TRBV7-2 and TRBJ2-3 provide the parts outside the CDR3, is GAGVSQSPSNKVTEKGKDVELRCDPISGHTALYWYRQSLGQGLEFLIYFQGNSAPDKSGLPSDRFSAERTGGSVSTLTIQRTQQEDSAVYLCASSPGGAGDTQYFGPGTRLTVL.

This clonotype was seen repeatedly, ten times or more. The chain couples TRBV20-1 to TRBJ1-1, with D tentatively TRBD1 (5 bases). The CDR3 runs to 16 residues. Trimming removed 4 bases at V and 0 bases at J, with 18 bases between. The germline V gene encodes CDR1 DFQATT and CDR2 SNEGSKA (reference sequence). The CDR3 here is CSAKDTGGLMNTEAFF. In DNA, the CDR3 is TGCAGTGCTAAGGACACCGGAGGCCTCATGAACACTGAAGCTTTCTTT.

This clonotype was observed many times. J is TRBJ2-2 and V is TRBV11-1; D is uncertain. V lost 2 bases and J 3 bases, leaving 10 bases between the germline ends. The CDR3 runs 15 residues. CDR1 is SGHAT, CDR2 FQDESV, per germline (reference sequence). The CDR3 region is CASSLQPADTGELFF. CDR3 coding DNA: TGTGCCAGCAGCTTACAGCCAGCCGACACCGGGGAGCTGTTTTTT.

This clonotype has just one count. The chain has TRBV20-1 and TRBJ1-1; possibly TRBD1 for D (6 bases). The CDR3 covers 20 residues. Germline CDR1 reads DFQATT; CDR2 reads SNEGSKA (reference sequence). The V and J ends lost 6 bases and 2 bases respectively, with 34 bases between them. The CDR3 DNA reads TGCAGTGCGCGAGGAGCCCCGGGACAAGGTTTAGGAGGGTCCAACACTGAAGCTTTCTTT. It translates to CSARGAPGQGLGGSNTEAFF.

The genes are TRBV29-1 and TRBJ2-4; D might be TRBD1 (6 bases). Looked up from germline, CDR1 is SQVTM and CDR2 is ANQGSEA. Trimming pared 4 bases from V and 1 base from J, leaving 14 bases between. The CDR3 extends over 15 amino acids. The CDR3 DNA sequence: TGCAGCGTTGGAACAGGGAATGGGGCCAAAAACATTCAGTACTTC. Translating gives CSVGTGNGAKNIQYF.

This clonotype was counted many times. The V call is TRBV6-5, the J call TRBJ2-3; D possibly corresponds to TRBD2 (6 bases). Per germline, CDR1 MNHEY and CDR2 SVGAGI. Trimming left V 2 bases short and J 0 bases short, with 9 bases between. The CDR3 length is 15 residues. DNA for the CDR3: TGTGCCAGCAGTTACCGGGCGGGGAGCACAGATACGCAGTATTTT. It yields the protein CASSYRAGSTDTQYF.

About this clonotype: A read error may be the cause here, since a much bigger clone is one base away. The V and J genes are TRBV24-1 and TRBJ2-1, with 9 bases identical to TRBD2. V lost 3 bases to trimming and J lost 8 bases; unmatched junction nucleotides: 10. Germline lookup yields CDR1 KGHDR and CDR2 SFDVKD. The length of the CDR3 is 16 residues. The CDR3 sequence: CATSDLSGSWLHEQFF. DNA for the CDR3: TGTGCCACCAGTGATCTTAGCGGGAGTTGGCTCCATGAGCAGTTCTTC.

At least ten counts were recorded for this clonotype. The chain employs TRBV2 and TRBJ1-5, with D perhaps matching TRBD1 (6 bases). Trimming cost V 5 bases and J 1 base, with 6 bases left between them. Germline loops: CDR1 SNHLY, CDR2 FYNNEI. The CDR3 consists of 13 residues. The CDR3 region has the DNA TGTGCCAGCAGTACAGGGAGCAATCAGCCCCAGCATTTT. Amino acid sequence: CASSTGSNQPQHF.

This clonotype was seen only a few times. The CDR3 reads CSARDVSGRVDEQFF. The CDR3 DNA reads as TGCAGTGCTAGAGATGTTAGCGGGAGAGTGGATGAGCAGTTCTTC. The V call is TRBV20-1, the J call TRBJ2-1; 9 nucleotides line up with TRBD2. Per the germline V gene, CDR1 is DFQATT and CDR2 is SNEGSKA (reference sequence). V dropped 0 bases and J dropped 8; count of bases not matched to a gene: 8. The CDR3 is 15 amino acids.

This clonotype occurred many times. J is TRBJ1-5 and V is TRBV5-1; D remains ambiguous. Germline V CDR1 and CDR2: SGHRS, YFSETQ. This CDR3 has 15 residues. V was clipped by 0 bases and J by 7 bases, with 14 bases between them. CDR3 bases: TGCGCCAGCAGCTTGGCTAGGGAGGCGGGACAGCCCCAGCATTTT. Translating gives CASSLAREAGQPQHF. The variable domain in full, with the rest retrieved from reference TRBV5-1 and TRBJ1-5, is KAGVTQTPRYLIKTRGQQVTLSCSPISGHRSVSWYQQTPGQGLQFLFEYFSETQRNKGNFPGRFSGRQFSNSRSEMNVSTLELGDSALYLCASSLAREAGQPQHFGDGTRLSIL.

This clonotype was picked up a small number of times. The genes are TRBV6-2 or TRBV6-3 and TRBJ2-3; D gene ambiguous. Germline loops: CDR1 MNHEY, CDR2 SVGEGT. V lost 10 bases to trimming and J lost 1 base, with 18 bases between them. The CDR3 length is 15 residues. CDR3 loop: CATGPRAAGTDTQYF. The CDR3 DNA reads TGTGCCACCGGACCCCGGGCTGCTGGCACAGATACGCAGTATTTT.

For this clonotype: This sequence may be a read error, since a much larger clone differs from it by one base. The chain is built from TRBV5-1 and TRBJ2-7; 8 bases map to TRBD1. The CDR3 sequence is 14 residues long. Per the germline V gene, CDR1 is SGHRS and CDR2 is YFSETQ. CDR3 residues: CATHRQGSRNEQYF. In DNA form, the CDR3 reads TGTGCCACACATCGACAGGGGTCGAGGAACGAGCAGTACTTC.

Ten or more counts support this clonotype. This chain joins TRBV7-9 and TRBJ2-7; D remains unclear. The V end lost 8 bases, the J end lost 2 bases, and 10 bases lay between the germline ends. In germline, CDR1 is SEHNR, CDR2 FQNEAQ (reference sequence). The CDR3 sequence is 12 residues long. The CDR3 sequence: CASALGAYEQYF. The CDR3 bases are TGTGCCAGCGCCCTTGGAGCCTACGAGCAGTACTTC.